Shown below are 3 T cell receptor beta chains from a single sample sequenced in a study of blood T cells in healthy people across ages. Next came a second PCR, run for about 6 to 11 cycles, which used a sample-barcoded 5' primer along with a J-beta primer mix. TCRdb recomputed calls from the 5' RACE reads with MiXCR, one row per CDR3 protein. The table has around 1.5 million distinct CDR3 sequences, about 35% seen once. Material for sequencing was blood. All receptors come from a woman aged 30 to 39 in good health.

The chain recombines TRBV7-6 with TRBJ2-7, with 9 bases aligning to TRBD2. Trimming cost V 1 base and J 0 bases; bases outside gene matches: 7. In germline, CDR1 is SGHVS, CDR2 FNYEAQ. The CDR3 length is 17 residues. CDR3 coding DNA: TGTGCCAGCAGCTTAGTTGGGGGCGGGGGGGCCTCCTACGAGCAGTACTTC. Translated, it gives CASSLVGGGGASYEQYF.

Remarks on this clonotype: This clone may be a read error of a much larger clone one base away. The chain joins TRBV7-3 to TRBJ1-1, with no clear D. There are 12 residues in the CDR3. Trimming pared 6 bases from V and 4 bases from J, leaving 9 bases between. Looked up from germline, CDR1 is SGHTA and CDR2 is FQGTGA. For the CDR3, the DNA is TGTGCCAGCAGATTGGGGAGCACTGAAGCTTTCTTT. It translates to CASRLGSTEAFF.

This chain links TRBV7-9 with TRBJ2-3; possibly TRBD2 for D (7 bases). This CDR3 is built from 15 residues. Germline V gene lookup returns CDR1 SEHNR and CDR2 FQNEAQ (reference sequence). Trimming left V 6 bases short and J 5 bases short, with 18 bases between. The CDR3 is CASSPRGAAVDTQYF. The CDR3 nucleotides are TGTGCCAGCAGTCCTCGGGGGGCCGCGGTAGATACGCAGTATTTT. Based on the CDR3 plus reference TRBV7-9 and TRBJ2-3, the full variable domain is DTGVSQNPRHKITKRGQNVTFRCDPISEHNRLYWYRQTLGQGPEFLTYFQNEAQLEKSRLLSDRFSAERPKGSFSTLEIQRTEQGDSAMYLCASSPRGAAVDTQYFGPGTRLTVL.